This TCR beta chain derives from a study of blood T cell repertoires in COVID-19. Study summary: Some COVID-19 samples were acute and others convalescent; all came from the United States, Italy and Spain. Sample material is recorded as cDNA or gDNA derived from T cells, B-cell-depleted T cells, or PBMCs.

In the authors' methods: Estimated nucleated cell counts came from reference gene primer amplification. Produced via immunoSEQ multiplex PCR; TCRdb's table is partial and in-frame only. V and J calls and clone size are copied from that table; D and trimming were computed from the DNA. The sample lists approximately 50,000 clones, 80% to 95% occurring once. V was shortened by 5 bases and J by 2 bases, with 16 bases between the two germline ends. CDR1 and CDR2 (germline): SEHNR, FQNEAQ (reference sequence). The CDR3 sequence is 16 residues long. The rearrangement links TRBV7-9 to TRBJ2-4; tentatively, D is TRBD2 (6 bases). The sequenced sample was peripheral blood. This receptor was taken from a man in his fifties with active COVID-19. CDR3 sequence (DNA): TGTGCCAGCAGCCCGACGGAGGGGAGCTCCAAAAACATTCAGTACTTC. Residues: CASSPTEGSSKNIQYF.